The following is a T cell receptor beta chain sequence with its context. V lost 7 bases and J lost 11; bases outside the gene matches: 10. This CDR3 has 12 amino acids. The germline CDR1 and CDR2 sequences are MNHEY and SVGEGT. This entry belongs to a study of blood T cells in healthy people across ages. Primed by a sample-barcoded 5' primer and a J-beta primer mix, a second PCR proceeded for about 6 to 12 cycles. MiXCR, run by TCRdb on the 5' RACE reads, gives a single entry per CDR3 protein. Among around 900,000 distinct CDR3 sequences, roughly 51% were seen once, and the ten largest hold about 20%.

Sequenced material: blood. V usage is TRBV6-2 or TRBV6-3 and J usage is TRBJ1-1; 7 positions agree with TRBD1. This receptor was identified in an older woman in good health. In nucleotides, the CDR3 is TGTGCCAGCAACCCCGGAGAGGGGGCGGCTTTCTTT. Encoded protein: CASNPGEGAAFF.